This TCR beta chain derives from a study of cytomegalovirus exposure and HLA in healthy donors. Findings of the study overall: TCR association rates varied by HLA locus in a later analysis, with DRB1 highest and HLA-C lowest.

To note about this clone: Its antigen is currently unknown.

Each of the donors was a healthy bone marrow donor. Nominally healthy donors provided the samples, though records likely missed some immune exposures. The CDR3 totals 15 residues. Germline CDR1 and CDR2: MNHNY and SVGAGI (reference sequence). Trimming removed 6 bases from V and 4 bases from J; junction bases left unmatched: 11. The PCR was carried out with 60 Vbeta primers and 13 Jbeta primers. The data were produced by immunoSEQ multiplex PCR, yet TCRdb's version contains in-frame clones alone and is incomplete. Of under 200,000 clones listed, 84% are singletons. This TCR was sampled from a woman aged 50 to 65 in good health and CMV-seropositive. The sample taken for sequencing was PBMCs. This chain joins TRBV6-6 and TRBJ1-1; 7 bases fit TRBD1. The chain's CDR3 is CASSDLTGVGTEAFF. CDR3 bases: TGTGCCAGCAGCGATTTAACAGGGGTGGGCACTGAAGCTTTCTTT.